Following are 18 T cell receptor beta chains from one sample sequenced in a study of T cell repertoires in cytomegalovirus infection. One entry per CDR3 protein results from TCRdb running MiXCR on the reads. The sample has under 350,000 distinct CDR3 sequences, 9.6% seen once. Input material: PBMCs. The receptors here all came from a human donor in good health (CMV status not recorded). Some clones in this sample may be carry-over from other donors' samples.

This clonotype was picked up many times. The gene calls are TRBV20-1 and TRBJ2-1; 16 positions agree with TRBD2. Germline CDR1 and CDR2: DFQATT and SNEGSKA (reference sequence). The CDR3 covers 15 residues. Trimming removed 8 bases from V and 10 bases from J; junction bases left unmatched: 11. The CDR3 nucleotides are TGCAGTTTACCGGGACTAGCGGGGGGGCGAAAAGAGCAGTTCTTC. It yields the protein CSLPGLAGGRKEQFF.

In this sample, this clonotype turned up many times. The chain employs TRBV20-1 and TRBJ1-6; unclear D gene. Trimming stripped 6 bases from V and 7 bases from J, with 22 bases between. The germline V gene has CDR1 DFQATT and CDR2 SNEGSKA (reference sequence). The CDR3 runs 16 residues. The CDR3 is CSARVVARRLNSPLHF. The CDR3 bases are TGCAGTGCCCGGGTGGTGGCCAGAAGGTTGAATTCACCCCTCCACTTT.

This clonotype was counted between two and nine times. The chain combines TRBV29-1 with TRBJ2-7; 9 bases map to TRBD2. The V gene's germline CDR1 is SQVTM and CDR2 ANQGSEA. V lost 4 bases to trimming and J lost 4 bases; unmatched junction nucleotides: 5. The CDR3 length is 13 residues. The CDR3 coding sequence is TGCAGCGTTGGAAAGCTAGCGGGGTACGAGCAGTACTTC. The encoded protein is CSVGKLAGYEQYF.

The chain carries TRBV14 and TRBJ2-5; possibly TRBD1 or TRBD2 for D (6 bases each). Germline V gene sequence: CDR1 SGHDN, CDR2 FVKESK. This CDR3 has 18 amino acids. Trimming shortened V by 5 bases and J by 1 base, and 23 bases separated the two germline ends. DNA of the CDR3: TGTGCCAGCAGCGACCATCCCACGGGGGCGCCCCCCCAAGAGACCCAGTACTTC. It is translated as CASSDHPTGAPPQETQYF.

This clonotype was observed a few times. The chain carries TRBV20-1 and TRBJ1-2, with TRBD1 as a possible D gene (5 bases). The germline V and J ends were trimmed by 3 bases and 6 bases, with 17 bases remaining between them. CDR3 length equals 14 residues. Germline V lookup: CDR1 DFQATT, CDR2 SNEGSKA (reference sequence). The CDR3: CSASKSAGNHGYTF. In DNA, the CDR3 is TGCAGTGCTAGTAAGTCGGCAGGGAATCATGGCTACACCTTC.

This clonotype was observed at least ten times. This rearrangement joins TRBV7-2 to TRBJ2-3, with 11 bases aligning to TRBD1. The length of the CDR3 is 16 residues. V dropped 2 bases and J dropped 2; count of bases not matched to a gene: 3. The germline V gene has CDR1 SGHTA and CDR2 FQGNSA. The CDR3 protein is CASSLLGQGDTDTQYF. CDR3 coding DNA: TGTGCCAGCAGCTTATTGGGACAGGGGGACACAGATACGCAGTATTTT.

The CDR3, as DNA: TGTGCCAGCAGTGCCCCCCCTTGGGGCGGGGACCTTCTAGAGACCCAGTACTTC. Amino acids: CASSAPPWGGDLLETQYF. This chain connects TRBV2 to TRBJ2-5; D may be TRBD2 (6 bases). The CDR3 is 18 amino acids. Germline loops: CDR1 SNHLY, CDR2 FYNNEI. Trimming cost V 4 bases and J 4 bases, with 25 bases left between them. The whole variable domain, remainder taken from reference TRBV2 and TRBJ2-5, is EPEVTQTPSHQVTQMGQEVILRCVPISNHLYFYWYRQILGQKVEFLVSFYNNEISEKSEIFDDQFSVERPDGSNFTLKIRSTKLEDSAMYFCASSAPPWGGDLLETQYFGPGTRLLVL.

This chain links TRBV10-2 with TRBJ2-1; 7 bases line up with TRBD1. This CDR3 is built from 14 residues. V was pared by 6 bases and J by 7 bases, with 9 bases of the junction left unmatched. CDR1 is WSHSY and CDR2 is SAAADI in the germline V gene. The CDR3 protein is CASRGTVLGNEQFF. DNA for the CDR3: TGCGCCAGCAGGGGGACAGTCCTGGGGAATGAGCAGTTCTTC.

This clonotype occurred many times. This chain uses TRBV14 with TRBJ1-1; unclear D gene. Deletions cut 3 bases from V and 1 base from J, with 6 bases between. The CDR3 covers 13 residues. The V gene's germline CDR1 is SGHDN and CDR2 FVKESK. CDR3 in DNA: TGTGCCAGCAGCCATGGGTGGAACACTGAAGCTTTCTTT. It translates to CASSHGWNTEAFF.

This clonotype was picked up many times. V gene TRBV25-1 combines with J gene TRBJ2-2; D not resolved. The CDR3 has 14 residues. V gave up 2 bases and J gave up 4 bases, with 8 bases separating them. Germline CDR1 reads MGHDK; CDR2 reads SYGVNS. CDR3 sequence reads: CASSEATFTGELFF. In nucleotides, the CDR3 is TGTGCCAGCAGTGAAGCCACCTTCACCGGGGAGCTGTTTTTT.

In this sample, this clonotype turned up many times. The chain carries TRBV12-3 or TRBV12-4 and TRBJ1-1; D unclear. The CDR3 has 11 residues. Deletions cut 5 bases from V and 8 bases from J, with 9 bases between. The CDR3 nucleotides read TGTGCCAGCAGTCCCACCTGGGAAGCTTTCTTT. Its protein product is CASSPTWEAFF.

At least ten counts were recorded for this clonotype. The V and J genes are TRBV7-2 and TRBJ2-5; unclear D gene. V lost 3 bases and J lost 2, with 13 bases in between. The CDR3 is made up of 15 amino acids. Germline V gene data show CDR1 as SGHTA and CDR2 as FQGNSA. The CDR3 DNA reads TGTGCCAGCAGCTTCTCCCGCGGTCCGCAAGAGACCCAGTACTTC. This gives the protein CASSFSRGPQETQYF.

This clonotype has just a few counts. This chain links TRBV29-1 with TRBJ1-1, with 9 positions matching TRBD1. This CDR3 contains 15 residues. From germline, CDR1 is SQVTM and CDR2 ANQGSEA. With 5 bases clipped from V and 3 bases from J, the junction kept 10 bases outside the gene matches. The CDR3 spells CSVTRGQGGYTEAFF. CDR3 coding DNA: TGCAGCGTTACCCGGGGACAGGGAGGTTACACTGAAGCTTTCTTT.

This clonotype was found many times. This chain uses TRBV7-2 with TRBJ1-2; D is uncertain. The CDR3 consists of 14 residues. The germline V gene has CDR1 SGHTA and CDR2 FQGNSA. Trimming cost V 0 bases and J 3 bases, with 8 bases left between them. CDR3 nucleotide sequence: TGTGCCAGCAGCTTAGCCAGGACCGACTATGGCTACACCTTC. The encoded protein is CASSLARTDYGYTF.

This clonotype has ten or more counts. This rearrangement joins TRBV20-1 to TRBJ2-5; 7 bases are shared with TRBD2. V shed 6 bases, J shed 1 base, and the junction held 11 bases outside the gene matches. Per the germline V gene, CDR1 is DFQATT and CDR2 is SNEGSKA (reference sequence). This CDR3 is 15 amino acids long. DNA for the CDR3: TGCAGTGCAGCGGAGGGGAGGGGAGGCCAAGAGACCCAGTACTTC. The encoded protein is CSAAEGRGGQETQYF.

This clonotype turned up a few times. CDR3 sequence: CASGSGRGNSYEQYV. CDR3 nucleotides: TGTGCCAGCGGATCAGGGCGGGGTAACTCCTACGAGCAGTACGTC. This chain connects TRBV27 to TRBJ2-7; a weak D match, TRBD2 (6 bases). The V gene lost 8 bases and the J gene lost 0 bases, with 17 bases spanning the gap. The CDR3 contains 15 residues. Germline values: CDR1 MNHEY, CDR2 SMNVEV (reference sequence).

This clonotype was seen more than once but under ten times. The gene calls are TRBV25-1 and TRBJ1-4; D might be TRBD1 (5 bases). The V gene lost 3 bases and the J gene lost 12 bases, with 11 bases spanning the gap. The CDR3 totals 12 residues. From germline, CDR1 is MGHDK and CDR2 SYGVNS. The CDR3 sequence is CASSDPARELFF. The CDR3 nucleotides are TGTGCCAGCAGTGACCCGGCCAGGGAACTGTTTTTT.

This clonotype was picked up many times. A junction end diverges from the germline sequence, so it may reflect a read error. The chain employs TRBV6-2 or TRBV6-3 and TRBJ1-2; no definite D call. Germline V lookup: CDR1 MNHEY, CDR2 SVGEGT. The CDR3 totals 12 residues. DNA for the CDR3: TGTGCCAGCAGCTACTTGACCTATGGCTACACCTTC. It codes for CASSYLTYGYTF.